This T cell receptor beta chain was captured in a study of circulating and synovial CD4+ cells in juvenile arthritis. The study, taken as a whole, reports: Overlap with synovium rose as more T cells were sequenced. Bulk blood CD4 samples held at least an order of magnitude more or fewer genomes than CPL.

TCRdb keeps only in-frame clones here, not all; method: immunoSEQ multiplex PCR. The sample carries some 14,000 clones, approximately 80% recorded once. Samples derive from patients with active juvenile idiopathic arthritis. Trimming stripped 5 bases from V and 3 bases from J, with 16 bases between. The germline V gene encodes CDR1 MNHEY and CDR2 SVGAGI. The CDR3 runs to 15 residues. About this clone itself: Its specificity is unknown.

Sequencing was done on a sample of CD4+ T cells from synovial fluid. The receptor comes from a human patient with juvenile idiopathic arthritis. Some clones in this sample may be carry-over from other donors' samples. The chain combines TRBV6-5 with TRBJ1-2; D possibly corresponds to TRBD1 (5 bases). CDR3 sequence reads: CASSRTGATDYGYTF. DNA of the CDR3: TGTGCCAGCAGTAGAACCGGCGCGACAGACTATGGCTACACCTTC.